These T cell receptor beta chains were read from a single sample in a study of blood T cell repertoires in COVID-19. Assay used: immunoSEQ multiplex PCR; TCRdb lists only in-frame clones, some missing. In the table there are nearly 350,000 clones, about 93% of which are singletons. Input material: peripheral blood. The receptors shown here come from a young woman who had recovered from COVID-19. Both conserved end residues are part of each CDR3. The order of the fields is clone size, J gene, D gene, V gene, CDR3 protein, CDR3 DNA. A D gene is named only where the DNA matches it firmly. Where a row states a size, it is once, few, many or the class of an expanded clone; other rows omit it.

>few|TRBJ1-5|.|TRBV7-9
CASSPSGSNQPQHF
TGTGCCAGCAGCCCCTCGGGGAGCAATCAGCCCCAGCATTTT
>.|TRBJ1-1|.|TRBV24-1
CATSWPLGDTEAFF
TGTGCCACCAGTTGGCCCCTAGGGGACACTGAAGCTTTCTTT
>.|TRBJ1-6|.|TRBV6-5
CASSQADRSHSPLHF
TGTGCCAGCAGTCAGGCCGACAGATCACATTCACCCCTCCACTTT
>once|TRBJ2-3|TRBD2|TRBV11-2
CASSPGGSGRGMDTQYF
TGTGCCAGCAGCCCAGGGGGTAGCGGGAGAGGGATGGATACGCAGTATTTT
>.|TRBJ1-5|.|TRBV10-2
CASSESGSNQPQHF
TGCGCCAGCAGTGAGTCCGGGAGCAATCAGCCCCAGCATTTT
>.|TRBJ2-5|.|TRBV10-1
CASSAAGRLETQYF
TGCGCCAGCAGCGCGGCGGGAAGGCTAGAGACCCAGTACTTC
>.|TRBJ2-5|.|TRBV21-1
CASSKREDQETQYF
TGTGCCAGCAGCAAGAGGGAGGACCAAGAGACCCAGTACTTC
>.|TRBJ2-1|TRBD1|TRBV6-2/TRBV6-3
CASSQDRGSYNEQFF
TGTGCCAGCAGTCAGGACAGGGGTTCCTACAATGAGCAGTTCTTC
>.|TRBJ1-2|.|TRBV19
CASQLLQGFDYTF
TGTGCCAGTCAATTGCTACAGGGATTTGACTACACCTTC
>.|TRBJ2-1|.|TRBV24-1
CATSDIGDSYNEQFF
TGTGCCACCAGTGATATAGGGGACTCCTACAATGAGCAGTTCTTC
>.|TRBJ2-2|.|TRBV2
CASRGSGELFF
TGTGCCAGCCGGGGGAGCGGGGAGCTGTTTTTT
>.|TRBJ1-4|TRBD1|TRBV4-3
CASSRVDRADGKLFF
TGCGCCAGCAGCCGCGTGGACAGGGCGGACGGAAAACTGTTTTTT
>.|TRBJ2-6|.|TRBV27
CASSLTETGANVLTF
TGTGCCAGCAGTTTAACTGAGACTGGGGCCAACGTCCTGACTTTC
>.|TRBJ1-5|.|TRBV19
CASTYGSNQPQHF
TGTGCCAGTACCTACGGGAGCAATCAGCCCCAGCATTTT
>.|TRBJ1-4|.|TRBV7-9
CASSLTQGGDEKLFF
TGTGCCAGCAGCTTAACCCAGGGAGGGGATGAAAAACTGTTTTTT
>once|TRBJ2-1|TRBD2|TRBV27
CASSPGLEWNEQFF
TGTGCCAGCAGCCCGGGACTAGAGTGGAATGAGCAGTTCTTC